The 32 T cell receptor beta chains reported below all come from one sample, sequenced in a study of T cell repertoires in cytomegalovirus infection. TCRdb recomputed calls from the reads with MiXCR, one row per CDR3 protein. The sample lists more than 500,000 distinct CDR3 sequences, approximately 15% seen once, with around 25% in the top ten. The sequenced sample consisted of CD8+ T cells from PBMCs. These receptors originate from a human donor in good health (CMV status not recorded). Some clones in this sample may be carry-over from other donors' samples.

This clonotype was seen a handful of times. CDR3 in amino acids: CASSGGPRVSVESEQYF. CDR3 DNA sequence: TGTGCCAGCAGCGGAGGCCCCAGGGTCTCAGTCGAAAGCGAGCAGTACTTC. The rearrangement uses TRBV9 and TRBJ2-7, with D perhaps matching TRBD1 (5 bases). Germline CDR1 and CDR2: SGDLS and YYNGEE. The ends were cut back, 3 bases at V and 6 bases at J, with 25 bases in the middle. CDR3 size: 17 residues.

J is TRBJ2-7 and V is TRBV3-1; 7 bases are a match to TRBD1. The V segment lost 0 bases and the J segment 0 bases; nucleotides outside the gene matches: 17. This CDR3 is 20 amino acids long. Germline V gene data show CDR1 as LGHDT and CDR2 as YNNKEL (reference sequence). The CDR3 DNA sequence: TGTGCCAGCAGCCAAGATCACAGACAGGGTTACTCTGACAGCTCCTACGAGCAGTACTTC. Residues: CASSQDHRQGYSDSSYEQYF.

In its sample, this clonotype was seen many times. An end of the junction does not agree with germline; a read error may underlie this. The chain uses TRBV28 and TRBJ2-7; no clear D. Germline CDR1 reads MDHEN; CDR2 reads SYDVKM. The CDR3 length is 13 residues. Written as DNA, the CDR3 is TGTGCCAGCAGTCCGCGGACCTCCCACGAGCAGTACTTC. This gives the protein CASSPRTSHEQYF.

This clonotype was detected many times. V and J are TRBV24-1 and TRBJ1-1, with a tentative D call TRBD1 (5 bases). The germline gives CDR1 KGHDR, CDR2 SFDVKD. The CDR3 length is 17 residues. V lost 1 base to trimming and J lost 1 base, with 15 bases between them. Here the CDR3 DNA reads TGTGCCACCAGTGATTTCGGGCAGGGTTGGGAGAACACTGAAGCTTTCTTT. It yields the protein CATSDFGQGWENTEAFF.

This clonotype was seen only a few times. The chain has TRBV6-4 and TRBJ1-1, with a possible D match to TRBD1 (5 bases). Germline CDR1 and CDR2: MRHNA and SNTAGT. Trimming cost V 0 bases and J 4 bases, with 9 bases left between them. This CDR3 contains 14 residues. CDR3 in DNA: TGTGCCAGCAGTGACTCCCCGAGGGGCACTGAAGCTTTCTTT. Its protein product is CASSDSPRGTEAFF.

This clonotype was observed a few times. CDR3 nucleotides: TGTGCCAGCAGCATGGGAGGGGGGTTCTATGGCTACACCTTC. It translates to CASSMGGGFYGYTF. V is TRBV12-3 or TRBV12-4 and J is TRBJ1-2; D possibly corresponds to TRBD1 (6 bases). Trimming cost V 6 bases and J 4 bases, with 15 bases left between them. The CDR3 consists of 14 residues.

Of note for this clonotype: Being one base from a much bigger clone, this may be a read error. The chain carries TRBV11-2 and TRBJ1-5, with 7 nucleotides matching TRBD1. The CDR3 spans 14 residues. Germline CDR1 and CDR2: SGHAT and FQNNGV. The CDR3 region has the DNA TGTGCCAGCAGCTTAGAACAGGGGAATCAGACCCAGCATTTT. Its translation: CASSLEQGNQTQHF.

This clonotype was seen at least ten times. The chain links TRBV4-1 to TRBJ2-7; the D is unclear. Looked up from germline, CDR1 is MGHRA and CDR2 is YSYEKL. The CDR3 is 14 residues long. The V end lost 1 base, the J end lost 3 bases, and 10 bases lay between the germline ends. The CDR3 region is CASSQVAGDYEQYF. The CDR3 bases are TGCGCCAGCAGCCAAGTGGCCGGAGACTACGAGCAGTACTTC.

This clonotype is a singleton in its sample. A much larger clone lies one base from this, so it may be a read error. The rearrangement uses TRBV12-3 or TRBV12-4 and TRBJ2-6; 7 bases agree with TRBD2. The CDR3 covers 16 residues. The CDR3 loop reads CASSLWGGSGANFLTF. The CDR3 DNA sequence: TGTGCCAGCAGTTTATGGGGAGGGTCTGGGGCCAACTTCCTGACTTTC.

This clonotype has at least ten counts. The V gene is TRBV29-1, the J gene TRBJ2-3; D assignment may be TRBD1 or TRBD2 (5 bases each). The length of the CDR3 is 16 residues. Germline CDR1 and CDR2: SQVTM and ANQGSEA. V lost 1 base, J lost 0 bases, and 14 bases lay in between. CDR3 DNA sequence: TGCAGCGTTGAAGGGGGTAATCGGGGCAGCACAGATACGCAGTATTTT. Its protein is CSVEGGNRGSTDTQYF.

As for this clonotype: The conserved closing phenylalanine or tryptophan is absent in this CDR3, likely reflecting a read error. The gene calls are TRBV11-3 and TRBJ2-1; 8 bases match TRBD1. Germline V CDR1 and CDR2: SGHNT, YENEEA. The ends lost 4 bases at V and 0 bases at J; junction bases unmatched: 5. This CDR3 spans 16 amino acids. CDR3 DNA sequence: TGTGCCAGCAGCTCCCCAGGGGGCTCCTCCTACAATGAGCAGTTCTTA. This gives the protein CASSSPGGSSYNEQFL.

This clonotype was counted only a few times. V usage is TRBV10-3 and J usage is TRBJ2-7, with 9 bases that match TRBD2. CDR1 ENHRY and CDR2 SYGVKD come from the germline V gene. J lost 0 bases, V lost 7 bases, and 4 bases had no gene match. This CDR3 has 14 residues. The CDR3 is CAINPSGDSYEQYF. The CDR3 DNA sequence: TGTGCCATCAATCCTAGCGGGGACTCCTACGAGCAGTACTTC.

The chain couples TRBV28 to TRBJ1-5, with TRBD1 identical over 8 bases. The CDR3 length is 22 residues. J lost 4 bases, V lost 5 bases, and 28 bases had no gene match. Germline V lookup: CDR1 MDHEN, CDR2 SYDVKM. The CDR3 DNA follows: TGTGCCAGCAGTACACGCCAGACCCCGTTCCCGTCTATAACAGGGGGGAATCAGCCCCAGCATTTT. It translates to CASSTRQTPFPSITGGNQPQHF. Full variable domain (remainder filled in from reference TRBV28 and TRBJ1-5): DVKVTQSSRYLVKRTGEKVFLECVQDMDHENMFWYRQDPGLGLRLIYFSYDVKMKEKGDIPEGYSVSREKKERFSLILESASTNQTSMYLCASSTRQTPFPSITGGNQPQHFGDGTRLSIL.

The rearrangement uses TRBV4-1 and TRBJ2-1, with D tentatively TRBD1 or TRBD2 (5 bases each). V lost 5 bases to trimming and J lost 2 bases, with 13 bases between them. The CDR3 contains 15 residues. Germline V CDR1 and CDR2: MGHRA, YSYEKL. This CDR3 reads CASSSRDLAYNEQFF. In nucleotides, the CDR3 is TGCGCCAGCAGCTCCCGGGACCTAGCCTACAATGAGCAGTTCTTC.

The CDR3 coding sequence is TGCAGTGCTAGAGAGCGGGCTAATGAAAAACTGTTTTTT. The encoded protein is CSARERANEKLFF. The genes are TRBV20-1 and TRBJ1-4; D gene ambiguous. Germline loops: CDR1 DFQATT, CDR2 SNEGSKA (reference sequence). Trimming pared 0 bases from V and 3 bases from J, leaving 5 bases between. This CDR3 spans 13 amino acids.

This clonotype has a count of ten or more. The chain employs TRBV11-2 and TRBJ2-1; D possibly uses TRBD1 or TRBD2 (7 bases each). Trimming pared 5 bases from V and 6 bases from J, leaving 17 bases between. This CDR3 contains 15 residues. CDR1 SGHAT and CDR2 FQNNGV come from the germline V gene. The CDR3 spells CASSDPDREGNEQFF. DNA for the CDR3: TGTGCCAGCAGCGACCCAGACAGGGAGGGCAATGAGCAGTTCTTC.

CDR3 protein: CASSDRGTGKDQETQYF. CDR3 DNA sequence: TGTGCCAGCAGCGACAGAGGGACAGGGAAGGACCAAGAGACCCAGTACTTC. The rearrangement uses TRBV14 and TRBJ2-5; 9 bases fit TRBD1. Germline loops: CDR1 SGHDN, CDR2 FVKESK. The CDR3 is 17 residues long. The J segment lost 0 bases and the V segment lost 5 bases, leaving 10 bases of the junction unmatched. Drawing the rest from reference TRBV14 and TRBJ2-5, the complete variable domain is EAGVTQFPSHSVIEKGQTVTLRCDPISGHDNLYWYRRVMGKEIKFLLHFVKESKQDESGMPNNRFLAERTGGTYSTLKVQPAELEDSGVYFCASSDRGTGKDQETQYFGPGTRLLVL.

On this clonotype itself: One end of the junction does not line up with germline, which may come from a read error. J is TRBJ2-7 and V is TRBV7-4; TRBD1 matches at 9 bases. Germline CDR1 is SGHVT and CDR2 is SQSDAQ. This CDR3 has 13 residues. CDR3 in amino acids: CPSTGTGSYEQYF. CDR3 in DNA: TGTCCCAGCACCGGGACAGGGTCCTACGAGCAGTACTTC.

V is TRBV6-4 and J is TRBJ2-1, with 12 bases aligning to TRBD1. With 2 bases clipped from V and 8 bases from J, the junction kept 4 bases outside the gene matches. Germline V CDR1 and CDR2: MRHNA, SNTAGT. This CDR3 region has 15 residues. The CDR3 sequence: CASSDGTGGWDEQFF. The CDR3 DNA reads TGTGCCAGCAGTGACGGGACAGGGGGCTGGGATGAGCAGTTCTTC.

The chain has TRBV5-6 and TRBJ1-1; perhaps TRBD1 as D (6 bases). The germline V gene encodes CDR1 SGHDT and CDR2 YYEEEE. Deletions cut 0 bases from V and 5 bases from J, with 14 bases between. The CDR3 is 15 amino acids. This CDR3 is CASSLGRGARTEAFF. CDR3 DNA sequence: TGTGCCAGCAGCTTGGGGAGGGGGGCAAGGACTGAAGCTTTCTTT.

This clonotype has a single count. Lacking the conserved final phenylalanine or tryptophan, this CDR3 likely reflects a read error. The DNA is left out, because the CDR3 cannot be placed on it with certainty; the CDR3 is given as TCRdb lists it. V is TRBV12-3 or TRBV12-4 and J is TRBJ2-1; the tabulated D call, TRBD1, remains unverified against the DNA. The CDR3 region is 17 residues in length, termini included. The chain's CDR3 is CASTPGVGTGRINEQLL.

This chain links TRBV20-1 with TRBJ2-7, with 8 nucleotides matching TRBD1. The germline V gene encodes CDR1 DFQATT and CDR2 SNEGSKA (reference sequence). The junction had 6 bases not matched to a gene; V was cut back by 3 bases and J by 2 bases. The CDR3 length is 14 residues. The CDR3, as DNA: TGCAGTGCTAGGGACAGGGAAATGGCCTACGAGCAGTACTTC. It translates to CSARDREMAYEQYF.

The gene calls are TRBV6-4 and TRBJ2-1, with 7 bases matching TRBD1. V lost 0 bases, J lost 5 bases, and 4 bases stayed unmatched. Germline CDR1 is MRHNA and CDR2 is SNTAGT. The CDR3 totals 15 residues. The CDR3: CASSDSGTAHNEQFF. CDR3 sequence (DNA): TGTGCCAGCAGTGACTCGGGGACAGCCCACAATGAGCAGTTCTTC.

This clonotype has a handful of counts. The J gene is TRBJ2-7, the V gene TRBV5-6; 12 bases are shared with TRBD2. Germline V CDR1 and CDR2: SGHDT, YYEEEE. CDR3 length: 16 amino acids. V was clipped by 2 bases and J by 2 bases; unmatched bases: 5. The CDR3 nucleotides are TGTGCCAGCAGCTTAGACCTAGCGGGAGGGCCCTACGAGCAGTACTTC. Protein product: CASSLDLAGGPYEQYF.

The V and J genes are TRBV27 and TRBJ2-1; 7 bases align to TRBD2. This CDR3 region has 13 residues. CDR1 is MNHEY, CDR2 SMNVEV, per germline (reference sequence). With 7 bases clipped from V and 8 bases from J, the junction kept 8 bases outside the gene matches. Here the CDR3 reads CASTRAGEDEQFF. In DNA form, the CDR3 reads TGTGCCAGCACTAGGGCGGGGGAGGATGAGCAGTTCTTC.

This clonotype was picked up many times. This chain links TRBV7-8 with TRBJ1-5, with a weak D call TRBD1 (5 bases). This CDR3 is built from 15 residues. CDR1 and CDR2 (germline): SGHVS, FQNEAQ. With 4 bases removed from V and 5 bases from J, the gap between germline ends came to 15 bases. The CDR3 loop reads CASSSAKGAHQPQHF. For the CDR3, the DNA is TGTGCCAGCAGCTCTGCTAAAGGGGCGCATCAGCCCCAGCATTTT.

This clonotype has only a few counts. This chain connects TRBV6-5 to TRBJ2-1; the match to TRBD2 covers 8 bases. The CDR3 totals 16 residues. The V gene end was trimmed by 0 bases and the J gene end by 4 bases; junction bases not matched to a gene: 5. Germline CDR1 is MNHEY and CDR2 is SVGAGI. DNA for the CDR3: TGTGCCAGCAGTTACTCGGGTAGCGGGGCATACAATGAGCAGTTCTTC. The encoded protein is CASSYSGSGAYNEQFF.

This clonotype was recorded many times. This chain's CDR3 is CASSAEGYRETQYF. The CDR3 bases are TGTGCCAGCAGTGCGGAGGGGTATCGAGAGACCCAGTACTTC. This chain links TRBV6-1 with TRBJ2-5; a weak D match, TRBD2 (6 bases). Deletions cut 4 bases from V and 4 bases from J, with 13 bases between. The CDR3 has 14 residues. Germline V gene data show CDR1 as MNHNS and CDR2 as SASEGT.

This clonotype was detected ten times or more. CDR3 sequence (DNA): TGTGCCAGCAGTTCCGGGACAGAGTATAGCAATCAGCCCCAGCATTTT. Encoded protein: CASSSGTEYSNQPQHF. The V call is TRBV12-3 or TRBV12-4, the J call TRBJ1-5; 7 bases fit TRBD1. Trimming at V came to 4 bases and at J to 0 bases, leaving 6 bases not matched to a gene. The CDR3 runs to 16 residues.

This clonotype was recorded a few times. The chain links TRBV5-6 to TRBJ1-2; D is ambiguous. This CDR3 region has 15 residues. With 0 bases removed from V and 0 bases from J, the gap between germline ends came to 9 bases. Looked up from germline, CDR1 is SGHDT and CDR2 is YYEEEE. The CDR3 coding sequence is TGTGCCAGCAGCTTGGACCCTGTTTCTAACTATGGCTACACCTTC. This translates into CASSLDPVSNYGYTF.

This clonotype was seen more than once but under ten times. V gene TRBV10-3 combines with J gene TRBJ2-2; possible D gene TRBD2, 5 bases. The V and J ends lost 6 bases and 6 bases respectively, with 8 bases between them. This CDR3 contains 12 residues. From germline, CDR1 is ENHRY and CDR2 SYGVKD. DNA of the CDR3: TGTGCCATCAGCTTAGCGTCCGGGGAGCTGTTTTTT. Its protein is CAISLASGELFF.

At least ten counts were recorded for this clonotype. The chain links TRBV7-9 to TRBJ2-1; D might be TRBD1 or TRBD2, each matching 5 bases. Trimming cost V 6 bases and J 4 bases, with 28 bases left between them. Germline assignment: CDR1 SEHNR and CDR2 FQNEAQ (reference sequence). The CDR3 runs 19 residues. As DNA, the CDR3 is TGTGCCAGCAGGCCCATATTGGGGGTCGATACCGAGGGATACAATGAGCAGTTCTTC. It yields the protein CASRPILGVDTEGYNEQFF.